The TCR beta chain under discussion was sequenced for a study of identical twins (dated by TCRdb to about 2016). About the study as a whole: The study deep-sequenced TCR alpha and beta repertoires from monozygotic twins, unrelated adults of various ages and cord blood to test whether fetal clonotypes persist. Replicate twin experiments were performed at different times using different library preparation protocols to rule out contamination. General conclusions and limits of the study: Fewer insertions were carried by abundant cord blood beta clonotypes; a weaker similar trend was observed in young adult naive repertoires, while no such trend was observed in memory repertoires. In monozygotic twins, out-of-frame TCR alpha sharing was systematically underestimated by recombination models, although the models agreed with sharing between unrelated individuals. In beta out-of-frame sequences, excess twin sharing was weaker, because having fewer shared sequences lowered the signal-to-noise ratio. Because the same donors could not be followed over many years, conclusions were based on cross-sectional statistical analysis. Compared with coincidental sharing between unrelated individuals, out-of-frame TCR alpha sequences shared between twins had an excess of sequences with low generation probability. Invariant T cells such as MAIT and iNKT could partly confound zero-insertion analyses, although diverse VJ usage argued against such confounding for most clonotypes.

This clonotype was picked up a small number of times. No antigen is known for it. The record has no base qualities; no much larger clone is one base away. Only healthy Caucasian donors were included. Three pairs of female monozygotic twins, all aged 18 to 29 years, were included in the twin cohort. Peripheral blood mononuclear cells were used as the source from which RNA for TCR libraries was isolated. The library was generated by 5' RACE. The sequencing machine was an Illumina HiSeq 2000. A universal primer binding site was introduced by template switching, and a unique molecular identifier was present in the final cDNA, enabling accurate counting of TCR cDNA molecules. Specific primers in the conserved constant-segment region were used to synthesize first-strand cDNA for TCR alpha and beta chains. To control for contamination, every cDNA library was double barcoded, receiving both a SMART-Mk sample barcode and Illumina barcodes. TruSeq adapter sequences, together with Illumina sample barcodes, were added in two successive PCR steps. Sequencing of the TCR alpha and beta cDNA libraries was done on the Illumina HiSeq platform using custom primers. Regarding the original processing steps: Unique molecular identifiers were extracted from raw reads with MiGEC, and CDR3 positions were determined with MiXCR. Recombination models were inferred per individual with the repgenHMM and IGoR tools using an EM algorithm. The tcR package in R was used for shared clonotype analysis, with sharing normalized by the product of cloneset sizes. To study raw recombination free of thymic and clonal selection effects, out-of-frame nonproductive sequences were analyzed. TCRdb reanalyzed the raw reads on its own, using fastp at Q25 for trimming and MiXCR for clone calling, and kept in-frame beta chains. One record per CDR3 amino acid sequence lists the most common genes and DNA. The V and J calls, along with clone size, are taken from TCRdb and not from the paper's own processing. For this sample the table gives hundreds of thousands of distinct CDR3 sequences, of which approximately 18% were detected only once. The ten largest clones capture about 12% of the sample.

V drops 7 bases and J drops 7 bases, leaving 17 bases in between. The CDR3 spans 14 residues, from the cysteine through the phenylalanine. CDR3 DNA only is kept here, 42 bases in frame from base 1. In addition, the sample was reused for a study of T cells expressing NK-cell markers. The second investigation adds: TCR beta-chain repertoires were profiled in sorted CD3+CD56+NKG2C+, CD3+CD56+NKG2C- and CD3+CD56-NKG2C+ T-cell subsets from several donors. Among the eight sequenced donors, only one was HCMV-seronegative, while the other seven were HCMV-seropositive. In several experiments an anti-gammadeltaTCR antibody was added to restrict sorting to alphabetaTCR-expressing T cells. In over 5 donors, the dominant CD3+CD56+NKG2C+ clonotypes were among the top 10 CD8+ clonotypes and accounted for about 1.0-7.0% of CD8+ T cells. Those dominant clonotypes were again the most abundant among CD3+CD56-NKG2C+ cells in a handful of donors, at roughly 25-60.1%. It remained unclear whether the expanded NKG2C-expressing T cell clones were specific for HCMV antigens. All eight donors whose samples were sequenced were randomly selected healthy volunteers, three of them men and five women. HCMV serostatus was determined by detecting HCMV-specific IgG in serum with a commercial ELISA kit. For roughly six donors, bulk peripheral blood T-cell repertoires were also sequenced from unsorted PBMC. MIGEC was used to demultiplex reads and group the reads by UMI, and MiTCR was used to assemble and quantify clonotypes. To exclude erroneous sequences, any TCR cDNA sequence not supported by at least two reads was discarded. The tcR package was used for downstream repertoire analysis, with clonotypes matched between fractions based on CDR3 nucleotide sequence plus V segment. VDJmatch was used to annotate antigen specificity against VDJdb, with one amino acid substitution allowed in CDR3.

Sequences were obtained from PBMCs. The sequence came from a woman aged 18-29 years in good health. Recombination joined TRBV12-3 or TRBV12-4 with TRBJ2-1; TRBD1 might be the D gene, on 6 matching bases. The DNA is as follows: TGTGCCAGCACCCCCCGGCCCCAGGGGAATGAGCAGTTCTTC. Its protein reads: CASTPRPQGNEQFF.